Below, 19 T cell receptor beta chains from the same sample are listed, as sequenced in a study of T cells after yellow fever vaccination. TCRdb recomputed calls from the 5' RACE reads with MiXCR, one row per CDR3 protein. The sample carries 50,000 to 75,000 distinct CDR3 sequences, about 5.6% recorded once. This sample comprised PBMCs, either bulk or a sorted T-cell subset (CD4+, CD8+, memory, or dextramer-sorted; not recorded which), obtained on the day of the yellow fever booster vaccination. The receptors originated from a man younger than 35 who received the YFV17D yellow fever vaccine.

J is TRBJ2-1 and V is TRBV3-1; D not resolved. Trimming took off 4 bases at V and 12 bases at J, with 16 bases between the two ends. The germline gives CDR1 LGHDT, CDR2 YNNKEL (reference sequence). CDR3 length equals 13 residues. CDR3 in amino acids: CASSLSLGVGQFF. The CDR3 region has the DNA TGTGCCAGCAGCCTTTCATTGGGTGTCGGGCAGTTCTTC.

This clonotype was detected a few times. This chain uses TRBV5-1 with TRBJ2-5, with a tentative D call TRBD1 (6 bases). The ends were cut back, 1 base at V and 4 bases at J, with 11 bases in the middle. The CDR3 contains 14 residues. CDR1 is SGHRS, CDR2 YFSETQ, per germline. The CDR3 here is CASSLRPRGETQYF. The CDR3 DNA follows: TGCGCCAGCAGCTTGCGTCCCAGGGGAGAGACCCAGTACTTC. The whole variable domain, filled in from reference TRBV5-1 and TRBJ2-5, reads KAGVTQTPRYLIKTRGQQVTLSCSPISGHRSVSWYQQTPGQGLQFLFEYFSETQRNKGNFPGRFSGRQFSNSRSEMNVSTLELGDSALYLCASSLRPRGETQYFGPGTRLLVL.

The table lists this clonotype with many counts. This chain uses TRBV5-1 with TRBJ2-5; 8 bases align to TRBD1. The V gene end was trimmed by 4 bases and the J gene end by 2 bases; junction bases not matched to a gene: 7. This CDR3 contains 15 residues. Germline values: CDR1 SGHRS, CDR2 YFSETQ. The CDR3, as DNA: TGCGCCAGCAGCCTGACCCGGACAGGGCAAGAGACCCAGTACTTC. Translation: CASSLTRTGQETQYF.

This clonotype has a handful of counts. As DNA, the CDR3 is TGTGCCAGCAGCTTTACCGTGGGTGGAGGCAATCAGCCCCAGCATTTT. It is translated as CASSFTVGGGNQPQHF. V gene TRBV7-9 combines with J gene TRBJ1-5, with D uncertain. The CDR3 is 16 residues long. V was cut by 3 bases and J by 2 bases, with 14 bases left in between. Germline values: CDR1 SEHNR, CDR2 FQNEAQ (reference sequence).

This rearrangement joins TRBV27 to TRBJ2-1, with 12 positions matching TRBD2. The CDR3 length is 15 residues. The V gene end was trimmed by 7 bases and the J gene end by 6 bases; junction bases not matched to a gene: 7. Germline values: CDR1 MNHEY, CDR2 SMNVEV (reference sequence). The CDR3: CASTSGTSGFNEQFF. The CDR3 region has the DNA TGTGCCAGCACCTCCGGGACTAGCGGGTTCAATGAGCAGTTCTTC.

This clonotype was seen ten or more times. The chain links TRBV6-5 to TRBJ2-1; D uncertain. The CDR3 loop spans 13 amino acids. Germline-derived CDR1 and CDR2 are MNHEY and SVGAGI. V lost 5 bases, J lost 3 bases, and 8 bases lay in between. In DNA, the CDR3 is TGTGCCAGCAGTCCCGGCAGCTACAATGAGCAGTTCTTC. This encodes CASSPGSYNEQFF.

The table lists this clonotype with a few counts. The V call is TRBV6-6, the J call TRBJ1-6; perhaps TRBD1 as D (5 bases). Germline CDR1 MNHNY, CDR2 SVGAGI (reference sequence). The V end was cut by 9 bases, the J end by 7 bases, with 10 bases between. This CDR3 has 12 amino acids. Here the CDR3 DNA reads TGTGCCAGTCACGCAGGGAATTCACCCCTCCACTTT. It translates to CASHAGNSPLHF.

There are a few counts of this clonotype. This chain joins TRBV5-1 and TRBJ2-2; 7 bases agree with TRBD1. The CDR3 spans 14 residues. Germline assignment: CDR1 SGHRS and CDR2 YFSETQ. V was pared by 6 bases and J by 4 bases, with 6 bases of the junction left unmatched. Written as DNA, the CDR3 is TGCGCCAGCACCGAAGGGGGCGGCACCGGGGAGCTGTTTTTT. Translating it yields CASTEGGGTGELFF.

This clonotype was observed many times. V usage is TRBV18 and J usage is TRBJ2-7, with D perhaps given as TRBD1 or TRBD2 (5 bases each). This CDR3 contains 15 residues. V gave up 3 bases and J gave up 5 bases, with 17 bases separating them. The germline V gene encodes CDR1 KGHSH and CDR2 LQKENI. CDR3 bases: TGTGCCAGCTCACCCCGGGGCTCCTTACATAACGAGCAGTACTTC. This sequence encodes CASSPRGSLHNEQYF. Full variable domain (missing parts from reference TRBV18 and TRBJ2-7): NAGVMQNPRHLVRRRGQEARLRCSPMKGHSHVYWYRQLPEEGLKFMVYLQKENIIDESGMPKERFSAEFPKEGPSILRIQQVVRGDSAAYFCASSPRGSLHNEQYFGPGTRLTVT.

The sample holds many counts of this clonotype. This chain joins TRBV6-2 or TRBV6-3 and TRBJ2-2, with 11 positions matching TRBD1. The V segment lost 6 bases and the J segment 4 bases; nucleotides outside the gene matches: 7. This CDR3 has 16 amino acids. The germline V gene encodes CDR1 MNHEY and CDR2 SVGEGT. As DNA, the CDR3 is TGTGCCAGCAGAGTACCCGGGACAGGGGGCACCGGGGAGCTGTTTTTT. Its protein product is CASRVPGTGGTGELFF.

The sample holds many counts of this clonotype. V is TRBV5-1 and J is TRBJ1-2; no clear D gene. The CDR3 loop spans 14 amino acids. Germline lookup yields CDR1 SGHRS and CDR2 YFSETQ. Trimming pared 0 bases from V and 8 bases from J, leaving 14 bases between. The CDR3 bases are TGCGCCAGCAGCTTGGGCCCGGCTGGGGAAGGCTACACCTTC. This sequence encodes CASSLGPAGEGYTF.

This clonotype was seen at least ten times. The gene calls are TRBV9 and TRBJ1-1, with D unclear. V was cut by 2 bases and J by 1 base, with 9 bases left in between. CDR3 length: 14 residues. The germline gives CDR1 SGDLS, CDR2 YYNGEE. Here the CDR3 reads CASSVGWGNTEAFF. The CDR3 DNA is TGTGCCAGCAGCGTTGGGTGGGGGAACACTGAAGCTTTCTTT.

This clonotype was seen ten or more times. This sequence joins TRBV12-3 or TRBV12-4 and TRBJ1-1; D gene unclear. The CDR3 runs 12 residues. The V end was cut by 3 bases, the J end by 0 bases, with 2 bases between. The CDR3 nucleotides read TGTGCCAGCAGTTTTCTGAACACTGAAGCTTTCTTT. This codes for CASSFLNTEAFF.

This clonotype has a count of ten or more. The V gene is TRBV29-1, the J gene TRBJ2-7; 8 nucleotides match TRBD1. Germline loops: CDR1 SQVTM, CDR2 ANQGSEA. The ends lost 1 base at V and 0 bases at J; junction bases unmatched: 5. The CDR3 is 15 residues long. The CDR3 sequence: CSVEGRQGLSYEQYF. As DNA, the CDR3 is TGCAGCGTTGAAGGCCGACAGGGGCTCTCCTACGAGCAGTACTTC.

This clonotype was picked up many times. The chain uses TRBV29-1 and TRBJ2-5; 10 bases agree with TRBD1. This CDR3 comprises 17 residues. The V segment lost 0 bases and the J segment 1 base; nucleotides outside the gene matches: 8. Per germline, CDR1 SQVTM and CDR2 ANQGSEA. The CDR3 reads CSVEDLGQGDTQETQYF. The CDR3 bases are TGCAGCGTTGAAGATCTCGGACAGGGGGATACCCAAGAGACCCAGTACTTC. Full variable domain (missing parts from reference TRBV29-1 and TRBJ2-5): SAVISQKPSRDICQRGTSLTIQCQVDSQVTMMFWYRQQPGQSLTLIATANQGSEATYESGFVIDKFPISRPNLTFSTLTVSNMSPEDSSIYLCSVEDLGQGDTQETQYFGPGTRLLVL.

This clonotype was picked up many times. The chain uses TRBV4-1 and TRBJ2-3; no clear D gene. This CDR3 contains 12 residues. Looked up from germline, CDR1 is MGHRA and CDR2 is YSYEKL. Trimming stripped 1 base from V and 5 bases from J, with 4 bases between. CDR3 protein: CASSQGIDTQYF. For the CDR3, the DNA is TGCGCCAGCAGCCAAGGGATAGATACGCAGTATTTT.

This clonotype has ten or more counts. The chain couples TRBV12-3 or TRBV12-4 to TRBJ2-5; TRBD1 agrees at 10 bases. CDR3 length: 14 amino acids. J lost 5 bases, V lost 3 bases, and 3 bases had no gene match. CDR3 in amino acids: CASSFSDRGETQYF. The DNA for the CDR3 is TGTGCCAGCAGTTTCTCGGACAGGGGGGAGACCCAGTACTTC.

This clonotype was observed many times. This sequence joins TRBV7-9 and TRBJ2-1, with unresolved D. Between the trimmed V and J ends, which lost 6 bases and 0 bases, there was a span of 9 bases. This CDR3 spans 14 amino acids. CDR1 is SEHNR, CDR2 FQNEAQ, per germline (reference sequence). DNA of the CDR3: TGTGCCAGCAGTTCCATGCCCTCCTACAATGAGCAGTTCTTC. It encodes CASSSMPSYNEQFF. Using reference TRBV7-9 and TRBJ2-1 for the parts outside the CDR3, the full variable domain is DTGVSQNPRHKITKRGQNVTFRCDPISEHNRLYWYRQTLGQGPEFLTYFQNEAQLEKSRLLSDRFSAERPKGSFSTLEIQRTEQGDSAMYLCASSSMPSYNEQFFGPGTRLTVL.

The chain is built from TRBV6-2 or TRBV6-3 and TRBJ1-1; tentatively, D is TRBD1 (6 bases). V shed 0 bases and J shed 5 bases, with 10 bases lying between them. The CDR3 extends over 14 amino acids. Per the germline V gene, CDR1 is MNHEY and CDR2 is SVGEGT. CDR3 DNA: TGTGCCAGCAGTTACTCTGCAGGGGTTACTGAAGCTTTCTTT. Translating it yields CASSYSAGVTEAFF.